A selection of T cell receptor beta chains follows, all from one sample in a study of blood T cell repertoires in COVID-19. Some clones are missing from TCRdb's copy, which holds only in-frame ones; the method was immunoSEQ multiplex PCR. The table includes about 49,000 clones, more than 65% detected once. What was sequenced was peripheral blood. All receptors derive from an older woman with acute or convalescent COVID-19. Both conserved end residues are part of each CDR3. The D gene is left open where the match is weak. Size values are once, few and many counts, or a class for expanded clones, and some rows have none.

CDR3 DNA: TGTGCCAGCAGCAAAGCGCTTTCGAGGACAGGCAGCCACACCGGGGAGCTGTTTTTT; CDR3 protein: CASSKALSRTGSHTGELFF; V gene: TRBV21-1; clone size: -; J gene: TRBJ2-2; D gene: -
CDR3 DNA: TGTGCCAGCAGCCAACTTGGGACAGCCTACGAGCAGTACTTC; CDR3 protein: CASSQLGTAYEQYF; V gene: TRBV7-9; clone size: -; J gene: TRBJ2-7; D gene: TRBD1
CDR3 DNA: TGTGCCATCAGTGAGATAAACACTGAAGCTTTCTTT; CDR3 protein: CAISEINTEAFF; V gene: TRBV10-3; clone size: -; J gene: TRBJ1-1; D gene: -
CDR3 DNA: TGTGCCAGCAGTCGGGACAGGCAAGAGACCCAGTACTTC; CDR3 protein: CASSRDRQETQYF; V gene: TRBV6-5; clone size: many; J gene: TRBJ2-5; D gene: TRBD1
CDR3 DNA: TGTGCCAGCAGTCCAACTAGCGGGACCTACGAGCAGTACTTC; CDR3 protein: CASSPTSGTYEQYF; V gene: TRBV7-2; clone size: -; J gene: TRBJ2-7; D gene: TRBD2
CDR3 DNA: TGTGCCAGCAGTGGGACAGATCTACTGAACTATGGCTACACCTTC; CDR3 protein: CASSGTDLLNYGYTF; V gene: TRBV28; clone size: -; J gene: TRBJ1-2; D gene: TRBD1
CDR3 DNA: TGCGCCAGCAGCTTGACTTCGGGAGGGGGGAATGAAAAACTGTTTTTT; CDR3 protein: CASSLTSGGGNEKLFF; V gene: TRBV5-1; clone size: -; J gene: TRBJ1-4; D gene: -
CDR3 DNA: TGTGCCAGCAGTTGGAGCGGGCTAACCTACGAGCAGTACTTC; CDR3 protein: CASSWSGLTYEQYF; V gene: TRBV27; clone size: -; J gene: TRBJ2-7; D gene: -
CDR3 DNA: TGTGCCAGCAAAACGGGAATCCCCTACGAGCAGTACTTC; CDR3 protein: CASKTGIPYEQYF; V gene: TRBV6-4; clone size: -; J gene: TRBJ2-7; D gene: -
CDR3 DNA: TGTGCCAGCAGCCAAGGAGGGCTAGAGCAGTTCTTC; CDR3 protein: CASSQGGLEQFF; V gene: TRBV3-1/TRBV3-2; clone size: few; J gene: TRBJ2-1; D gene: -
CDR3 DNA: TGTGCCAGCAGTTTACTAGCGGATACGCAGTATTTT; CDR3 protein: CASSLLADTQYF; V gene: TRBV6-6; clone size: -; J gene: TRBJ2-3; D gene: TRBD2
CDR3 DNA: TGCGCCAGCAGCTTGGGAGTCAGACAAGATACGCAGTATTTT; CDR3 protein: CASSLGVRQDTQYF; V gene: TRBV5-1; clone size: -; J gene: TRBJ2-3; D gene: -
CDR3 DNA: TGTGCCAGCAGCTTGGATAGCGGGGGGGCACGGTACAATGAGCAGTTCTTC; CDR3 protein: CASSLDSGGARYNEQFF; V gene: TRBV11-2; clone size: -; J gene: TRBJ2-1; D gene: TRBD2
CDR3 DNA: TGTGCCAGCAGCCAAGTCCAAGCGGACCAAGAGACCCAGTACTTC; CDR3 protein: CASSQVQADQETQYF; V gene: TRBV4-2; clone size: -; J gene: TRBJ2-5; D gene: -
CDR3 DNA: TGTGCCAGCAGCGGGCTAGCGGGGGGTCGGTACAATGAGCAGTTCTTC; CDR3 protein: CASSGLAGGRYNEQFF; V gene: TRBV5-4; clone size: -; J gene: TRBJ2-1; D gene: TRBD2
CDR3 DNA: TGTGCCAGTAGTAGTGCAGGGTACGAGCAGTACTTC; CDR3 protein: CASSSAGYEQYF; V gene: TRBV19; clone size: few; J gene: TRBJ2-7; D gene: -
CDR3 DNA: TGTGCCAGCAGCTCCGACAGAACTCATGAAAAACTGTTTTTT; CDR3 protein: CASSSDRTHEKLFF; V gene: TRBV5-4; clone size: few; J gene: TRBJ1-4; D gene: -